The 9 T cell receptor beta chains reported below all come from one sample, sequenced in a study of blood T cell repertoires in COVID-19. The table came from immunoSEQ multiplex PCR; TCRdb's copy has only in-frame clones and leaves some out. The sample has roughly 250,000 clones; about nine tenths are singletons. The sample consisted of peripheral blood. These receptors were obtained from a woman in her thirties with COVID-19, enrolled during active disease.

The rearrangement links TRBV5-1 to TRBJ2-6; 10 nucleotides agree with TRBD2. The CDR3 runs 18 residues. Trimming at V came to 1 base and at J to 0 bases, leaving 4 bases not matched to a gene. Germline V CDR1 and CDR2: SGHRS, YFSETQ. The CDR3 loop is CASSLLAGGSSGANVLTF. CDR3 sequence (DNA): TGCGCCAGCAGCTTGTTAGCGGGGGGCAGCTCTGGGGCCAACGTCCTGACTTTC. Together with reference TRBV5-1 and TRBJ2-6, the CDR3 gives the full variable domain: KAGVTQTPRYLIKTRGQQVTLSCSPISGHRSVSWYQQTPGQGLQFLFEYFSETQRNKGNFPGRFSGRQFSNSRSEMNVSTLELGDSALYLCASSLLAGGSSGANVLTFGAGSRLTVL.

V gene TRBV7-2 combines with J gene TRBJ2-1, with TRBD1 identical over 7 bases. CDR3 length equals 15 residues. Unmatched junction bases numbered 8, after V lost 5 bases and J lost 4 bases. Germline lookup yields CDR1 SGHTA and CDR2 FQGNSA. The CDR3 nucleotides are TGTGCCAGCAGCGCCGACAGGGCCGGGTACAATGAGCAGTTCTTC. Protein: CASSADRAGYNEQFF.

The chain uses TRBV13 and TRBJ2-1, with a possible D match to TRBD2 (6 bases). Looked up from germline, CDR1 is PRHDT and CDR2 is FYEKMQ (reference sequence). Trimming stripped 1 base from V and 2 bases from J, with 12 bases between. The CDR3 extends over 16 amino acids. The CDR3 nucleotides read TGTGCCAGCAGCTTAGTAGTTGGAGGGGCCTACAATGAGCAGTTCTTC. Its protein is CASSLVVGGAYNEQFF.

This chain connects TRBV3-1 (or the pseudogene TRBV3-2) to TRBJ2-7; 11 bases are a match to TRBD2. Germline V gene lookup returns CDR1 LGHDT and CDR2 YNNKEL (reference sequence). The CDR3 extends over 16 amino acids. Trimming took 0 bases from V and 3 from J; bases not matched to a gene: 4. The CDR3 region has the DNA TGTGCCAGCAGCCAAGATCCCCTAGCGGGGGGCTACGAGCAGTACTTC. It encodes CASSQDPLAGGYEQYF.

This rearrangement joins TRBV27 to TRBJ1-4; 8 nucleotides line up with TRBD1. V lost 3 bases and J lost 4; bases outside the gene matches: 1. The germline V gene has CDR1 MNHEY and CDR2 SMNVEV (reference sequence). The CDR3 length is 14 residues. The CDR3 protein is CASSLDRVNEKLFF. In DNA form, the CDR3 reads TGTGCCAGCAGTTTGGACAGGGTTAATGAAAAACTGTTTTTT.

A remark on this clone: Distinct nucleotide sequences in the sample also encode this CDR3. The CDR3 DNA sequence: TGTGCCAGTAGTAATGGACAGTCCTACGAGCAGTACTTC. Translated, it gives CASSNGQSYEQYF. The V gene is TRBV19, the J gene TRBJ2-7, with D maybe TRBD1 (6 bases). The CDR3 is 13 amino acids. Between the trimmed V and J ends, which lost 4 bases and 1 base, there was a span of 8 bases. Germline V lookup: CDR1 LNHDA, CDR2 SQIVND (reference sequence).

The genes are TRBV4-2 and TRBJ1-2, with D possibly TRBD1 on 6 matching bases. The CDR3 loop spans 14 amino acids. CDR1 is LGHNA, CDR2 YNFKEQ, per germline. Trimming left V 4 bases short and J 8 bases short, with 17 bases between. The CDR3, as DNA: TGTGCCAGCAGCCCCCGTCGGGGGGCGGGAGGCTACACCTTC. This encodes CASSPRRGAGGYTF.

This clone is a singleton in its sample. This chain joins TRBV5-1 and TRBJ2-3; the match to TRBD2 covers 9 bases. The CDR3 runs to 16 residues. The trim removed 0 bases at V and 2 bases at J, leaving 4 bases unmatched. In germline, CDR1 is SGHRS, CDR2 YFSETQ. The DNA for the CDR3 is TGCGCCAGCAGCTTGGGGGTAGCGGGGGACACAGATACGCAGTATTTT. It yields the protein CASSLGVAGDTDTQYF. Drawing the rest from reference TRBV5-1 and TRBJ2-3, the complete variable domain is KAGVTQTPRYLIKTRGQQVTLSCSPISGHRSVSWYQQTPGQGLQFLFEYFSETQRNKGNFPGRFSGRQFSNSRSEMNVSTLELGDSALYLCASSLGVAGDTDTQYFGPGTRLTVL.

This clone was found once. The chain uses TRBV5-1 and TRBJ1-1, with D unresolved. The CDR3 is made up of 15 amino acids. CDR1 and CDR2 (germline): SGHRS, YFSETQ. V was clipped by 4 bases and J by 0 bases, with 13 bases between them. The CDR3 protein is CASSPRGVLNTEAFF. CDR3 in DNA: TGCGCCAGCAGCCCGCGGGGAGTCTTGAACACTGAAGCTTTCTTT.